A single sample is the source of the 2 T cell receptor beta chains below, sequenced in a study of OX40 agonist ivuxolimab in advanced cancers. TCRdb's table, derived via immunoSEQ multiplex PCR, lists solely in-frame clones and lacks some. Seen here are some 90,000 clones, roughly 84% observed once, and the top ten hold over 0.3%. This material consisted of CD4+ or CD8+ T cells sorted from blood, taken in a trial of the OX40 agonist ivuxolimab. The receptors derive from an adult with an advanced solid tumor such as melanoma, head and neck, liver or kidney cancer.

The chain employs TRBV4-1 and TRBJ2-7; tentatively, D is TRBD2 (5 bases). V gave up 0 bases and J gave up 0 bases, with 9 bases separating them. The CDR3 totals 15 residues. Germline-derived CDR1 and CDR2 are MGHRA and YSYEKL. CDR3 in amino acids: CASSQDSGSSYEQYF. CDR3 bases: TGCGCCAGCAGCCAAGATTCGGGGAGCTCCTACGAGCAGTACTTC.

The rearrangement uses TRBV6-5 and TRBJ1-1; D is unclear. V dropped 8 bases and J dropped 3 bases, with 19 bases sitting between them. This CDR3 has 15 amino acids. The germline gives CDR1 MNHEY, CDR2 SVGAGI. CDR3 protein: CASSHRSGRDTEAFF. CDR3 nucleotide sequence: TGTGCCAGCTCCCACCGTTCAGGCCGAGACACTGAAGCTTTCTTT.